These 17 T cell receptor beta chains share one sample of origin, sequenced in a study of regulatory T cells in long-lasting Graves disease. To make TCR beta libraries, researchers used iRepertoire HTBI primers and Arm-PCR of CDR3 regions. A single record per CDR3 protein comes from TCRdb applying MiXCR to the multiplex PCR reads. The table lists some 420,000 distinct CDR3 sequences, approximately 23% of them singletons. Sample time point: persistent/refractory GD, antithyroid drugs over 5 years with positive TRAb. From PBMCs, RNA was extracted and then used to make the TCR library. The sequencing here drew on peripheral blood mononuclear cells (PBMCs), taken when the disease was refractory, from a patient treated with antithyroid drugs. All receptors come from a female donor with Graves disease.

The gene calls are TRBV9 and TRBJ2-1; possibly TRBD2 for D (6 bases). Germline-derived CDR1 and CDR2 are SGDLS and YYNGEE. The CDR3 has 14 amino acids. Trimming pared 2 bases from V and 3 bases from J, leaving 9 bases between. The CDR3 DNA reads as TGTGCCAGCAGCGTCGGAGGGAACTACAATGAGCAGTTCTTC. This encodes CASSVGGNYNEQFF. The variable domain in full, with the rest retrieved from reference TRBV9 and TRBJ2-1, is DSGVTQTPKHLITATGQRVTLRCSPRSGDLSVYWYQQSLDQGLQFLIQYYNGEERAKGNILERFSAQQFPDLHSELNLSSLELGDSALYFCASSVGGNYNEQFFGPGTRLTVL.

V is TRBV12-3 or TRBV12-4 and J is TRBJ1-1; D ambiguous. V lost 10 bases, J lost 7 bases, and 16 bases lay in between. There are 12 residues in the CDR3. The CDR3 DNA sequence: TGTGCCACCCGATTAAACCGGGATGAAGCTTTCTTT. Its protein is CATRLNRDEAFF.

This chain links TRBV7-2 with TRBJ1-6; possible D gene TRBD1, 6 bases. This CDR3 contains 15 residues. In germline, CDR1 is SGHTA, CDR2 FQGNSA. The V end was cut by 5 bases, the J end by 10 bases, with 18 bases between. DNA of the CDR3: TGTGCCAGCAGCCAGACCCAGGGGAGGGAATCACCCCTCCACTTT. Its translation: CASSQTQGRESPLHF.

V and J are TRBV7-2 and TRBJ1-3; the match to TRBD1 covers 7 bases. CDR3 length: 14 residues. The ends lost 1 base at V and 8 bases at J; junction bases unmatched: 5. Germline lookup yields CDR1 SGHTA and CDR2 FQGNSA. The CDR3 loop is CASSLVAGGDTIYF. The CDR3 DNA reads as TGTGCCAGCAGCTTAGTGGCAGGGGGTGACACCATATATTTT.

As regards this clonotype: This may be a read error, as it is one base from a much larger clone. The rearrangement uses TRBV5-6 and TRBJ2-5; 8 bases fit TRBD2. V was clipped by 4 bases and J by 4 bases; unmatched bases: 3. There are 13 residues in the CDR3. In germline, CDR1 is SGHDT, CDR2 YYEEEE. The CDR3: CASSRGGVETQYF. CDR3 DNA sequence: TGTGCCAGCAGCCGGGGGGGGGTAGAGACCCAGTACTTC.

CDR3 in amino acids: CACRRTGAYEQYF. The CDR3 DNA is TGTGCCTGTCGCCGGACAGGGGCCTACGAGCAGTACTTC. The chain employs TRBV30 and TRBJ2-7; TRBD1 matches 9 bases. The CDR3 consists of 13 residues. The V and J ends lost 6 bases and 2 bases, in that order; junction bases with no gene match: 5. CDR1 GTSNPN and CDR2 SVGIG come from the germline V gene (reference sequence).

The CDR3 loop reads CASSSVRQPSNQPQHF. CDR3 in DNA: TGTGCCAGCAGTTCTGTAAGGCAACCTAGCAATCAGCCCCAGCATTTT. The genes are TRBV6-2 or TRBV6-3 and TRBJ1-5; unclear D gene. V was trimmed by 4 bases and J by 0 bases, leaving 13 bases between them. The germline CDR1 and CDR2 sequences are MNHEY and SVGEGT. The CDR3 is 16 residues long.

As DNA, the CDR3 is TGTGCCAGCAGTTTAGCCGGGACTACCTACAATGAGCAGTTCTTC. Protein product: CASSLAGTTYNEQFF. The V gene is TRBV28, the J gene TRBJ2-1; 7 bases line up with TRBD2. J was trimmed by 2 bases and V by 2 bases; bases with no gene match: 3. Germline CDR1 reads MDHEN; CDR2 reads SYDVKM. The CDR3 sequence is 15 residues long.

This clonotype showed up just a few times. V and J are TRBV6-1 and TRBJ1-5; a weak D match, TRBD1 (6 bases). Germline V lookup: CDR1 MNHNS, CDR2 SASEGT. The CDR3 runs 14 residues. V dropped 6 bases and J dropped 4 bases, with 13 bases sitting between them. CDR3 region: CASRPDRLNQPQHF. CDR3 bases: TGTGCCAGCAGACCCGACAGGTTGAATCAGCCCCAGCATTTT.

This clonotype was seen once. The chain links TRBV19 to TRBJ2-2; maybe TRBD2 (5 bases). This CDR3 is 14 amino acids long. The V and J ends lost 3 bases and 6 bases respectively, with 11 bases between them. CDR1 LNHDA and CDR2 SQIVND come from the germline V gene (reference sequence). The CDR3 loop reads CASSIGGGAGELFF. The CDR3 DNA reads TGTGCCAGTAGTATTGGAGGCGGCGCCGGGGAGCTGTTTTTT.

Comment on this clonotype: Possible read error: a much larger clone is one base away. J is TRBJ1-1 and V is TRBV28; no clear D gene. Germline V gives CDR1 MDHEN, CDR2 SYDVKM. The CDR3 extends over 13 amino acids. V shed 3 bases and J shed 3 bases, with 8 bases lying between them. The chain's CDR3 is CASSFLRYTEAFF. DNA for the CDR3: TGTGCCAGCAGTTTTCTGAGATACACTGAAGCTTTCTTT.

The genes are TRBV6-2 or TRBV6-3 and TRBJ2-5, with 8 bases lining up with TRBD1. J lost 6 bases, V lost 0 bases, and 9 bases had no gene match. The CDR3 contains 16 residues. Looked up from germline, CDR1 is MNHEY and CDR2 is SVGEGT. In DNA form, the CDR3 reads TGTGCCAGCAGTTACTCATGGCAGGGGGCAGAAAAGACCCAGTACTTC. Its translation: CASSYSWQGAEKTQYF.

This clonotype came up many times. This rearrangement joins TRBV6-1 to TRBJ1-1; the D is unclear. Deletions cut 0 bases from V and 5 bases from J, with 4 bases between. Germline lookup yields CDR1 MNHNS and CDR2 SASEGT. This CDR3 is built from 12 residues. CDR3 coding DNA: TGTGCCAGCAGTGAAGCGCTGACTGAAGCTTTCTTT. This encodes CASSEALTEAFF.

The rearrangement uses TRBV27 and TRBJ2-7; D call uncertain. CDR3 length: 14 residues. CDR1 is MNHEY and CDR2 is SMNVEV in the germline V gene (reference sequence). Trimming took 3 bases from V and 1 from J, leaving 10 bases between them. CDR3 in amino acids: CASSLFQNSYEQYF. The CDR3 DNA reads TGTGCCAGCAGTTTGTTCCAGAATTCCTACGAGCAGTACTTC.

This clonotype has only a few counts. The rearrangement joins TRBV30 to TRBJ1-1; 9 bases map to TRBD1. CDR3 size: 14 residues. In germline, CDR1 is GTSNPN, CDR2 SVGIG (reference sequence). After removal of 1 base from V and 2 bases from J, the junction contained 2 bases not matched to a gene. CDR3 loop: CAWSGDRANTEAFF. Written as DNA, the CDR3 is TGTGCCTGGAGTGGGGACAGGGCAAACACTGAAGCTTTCTTT.

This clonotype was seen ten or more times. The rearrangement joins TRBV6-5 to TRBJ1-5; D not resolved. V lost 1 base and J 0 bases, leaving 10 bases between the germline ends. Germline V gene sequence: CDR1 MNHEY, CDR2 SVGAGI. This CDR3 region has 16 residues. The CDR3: CASSYWAGYSNQPQHF. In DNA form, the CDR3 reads TGTGCCAGCAGTTACTGGGCAGGCTATAGCAATCAGCCCCAGCATTTT.

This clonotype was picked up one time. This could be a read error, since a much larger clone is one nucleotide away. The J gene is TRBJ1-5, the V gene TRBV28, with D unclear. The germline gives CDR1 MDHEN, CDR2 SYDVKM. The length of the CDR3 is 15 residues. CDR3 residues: CAGSFVHGANQPQHF. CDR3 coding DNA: TGTGCCGGCAGTTTCGTACACGGAGCCAATCAGCCCCAGCATTTT.